This T cell receptor beta chain was found in a study of T cells in localized non-small cell lung cancer. The study's findings and limits: Uninvolved adjacent lung had the highest recorded T cell clonality, with tumor below it.

Profiling relied on immunoSEQ multiplex PCR, and the TCRdb table lists in-frame clones only, not all of them. The data contain around 1,200 clones, 30% to 35% of them singletons. This CDR3 comprises 16 residues. Trimming at V came to 5 bases and at J to 0 bases, leaving 6 bases not matched to a gene. The table lists this clone with a few counts. Its antigen is undetermined. The sequencing used normal lung tissue next to the tumor, collected before any cancer treatment. The J gene is TRBJ2-2, the V gene TRBV6-7; 7 positions agree with TRBD2. TRBV6-7 is given ORF status, its function remaining uncertain. This receptor was obtained from a male donor older than 55 with stage I squamous cell lung carcinoma. CDR3 bases: TGTGCCAGCAGTGTCCGCGGGGGTGCGAACACCGGGGAGCTGTTTTTT. Its protein product is CASSVRGGANTGELFF.